This TCR beta chain was observed in a study of T-cell reconstitution after alpha-beta-depleted transplantation in children. Researchers prepared the TCRbeta library using unique molecular identifiers, the study reports. TCRdb fed the PCR reads into MiXCR, producing one record per CDR3 protein. The data contain some 340,000 distinct CDR3 sequences, approximately 10% of them singletons. The CDR3 extends over 14 amino acids. Trimming at V came to 5 bases and at J to 7 bases, leaving 11 bases not matched to a gene. Germline V gene data show CDR1 as KGHSH and CDR2 as LQKENI. The V and J genes are TRBV18 and TRBJ2-7, with 7 positions matching TRBD1. This receptor was obtained from a human donor who donated a stem cell graft to a child with acute lymphoblastic leukemia. The sample was PBMCs from the stem cell graft donor, taken from the stem cell graft. This chain's CDR3 is CASSLGQRDPEQYF. The CDR3 bases are TGTGCCAGCTCATTGGGACAGCGAGACCCTGAGCAGTACTTC.